The present entry profiles one TCR beta chain with its context. This record belongs to a study of T cell changes during pregnancy in multiple sclerosis. In germline, CDR1 is SGHTA, CDR2 FQGNSA. This CDR3 has 15 residues. After removal of 5 bases from V and 7 bases from J, the junction contained 13 bases not matched to a gene. Produced via immunoSEQ multiplex PCR; TCRdb's table is partial and in-frame only. The profile shows about 60,000 clones, approximately 91% of them singletons. Here the sequenced sample was CD4+ T cells from peripheral blood mononuclear cells, taken in the first trimester of pregnancy. This TCR was sampled from a female donor with multiple sclerosis, enrolled in a pregnancy study. V usage is TRBV7-2 and J usage is TRBJ1-1, with 7 bases identical to TRBD1. The CDR3 sequence: CASSRPPGQRSEAFF. Written as DNA, the CDR3 is TGTGCCAGCAGCCGCCCCCCGGGACAGCGTAGTGAAGCTTTCTTT.